This TCR beta chain derives from a study of CXCR3-negative and CXCR3-positive naive CD8 T cells. cDNA libraries for TRB were generated by 5' RACE incorporating UMI labels. One entry per CDR3 protein, without DNA, is what TCRdb gives after re-calling the 5' RACE reads. The sample has just over 60,000 distinct CDR3 sequences. Sequenced: naive CXCR3- CD8+ T cells from blood. The subset is: CD45RO-CCR7+CD27+CD95- naive CD8+ T cells lacking CXCR3 (TNR3-). The clonotype originates from a human donor in good health. Some clones in this sample may be carry-over from other donors' samples.

CDR3 region: CASSQLAGSSYNEQFF. The V gene is TRBV3-1, the J gene TRBJ2-1; absent DNA, TCRdb's TRBD2 call cannot be checked. The CDR3 is 16 residues long. The V gene's germline CDR1 is LGHDT and CDR2 YNNKEL (reference sequence).